This TCR beta chain was captured in a study of T cell changes during pregnancy in multiple sclerosis. This CDR3 region has 15 residues. From germline, CDR1 is SGHNT and CDR2 YYREEE (reference sequence). Trimming removed 4 bases from V and 2 bases from J; junction bases left unmatched: 3. Comment on this clone: Distinct nucleotide sequences in the sample also encode this CDR3.

Data came from immunoSEQ multiplex PCR; TCRdb stores just in-frame clones and leaves some out. The data hold 40,000 or so clones, with around nine tenths observed a single time. The V and J genes are TRBV5-4 and TRBJ2-3; 11 bases line up with TRBD1. This sequence was found in a female donor in good health, enrolled as a control in a pregnancy study. Sequences were derived from CD4+ T cells from peripheral blood mononuclear cells, sampled in the third trimester of pregnancy. The DNA for the CDR3 is TGTGCCAGCAGCCTGGACAGGGGGCTCACAGATACGCAGTATTTT. It specifies CASSLDRGLTDTQYF.